These 20 T cell receptor beta chains originate from one sample sequenced in a study of blood T cells in healthy people across ages. Sample-barcoded 5' priming and a J-beta primer mix drove a second PCR of about 7 to 12 cycles. TCRdb reanalysed the 5' RACE reads using MiXCR and keeps one entry per CDR3 protein. The table records 1.8 million or so distinct CDR3 sequences, more than 35% of them present only once. The sequenced sample was blood. The receptors were gathered from a human donor in good health.

This clonotype was counted between two and nine times. The chain joins TRBV4-2 to TRBJ2-5; no clear D gene. Trimming pared 0 bases from V and 9 bases from J, leaving 14 bases between. CDR1 and CDR2 from the germline V gene are LGHNA and YNFKEQ. The CDR3 runs to 14 residues. The CDR3: CASSQEEGRPAQYF. DNA of the CDR3: TGTGCCAGCAGCCAAGAAGAAGGCAGGCCAGCCCAGTACTTC.

CDR3 nucleotide sequence: TGTGCCAGCAGTTTAATGAGTCTTGAAGCTTTCTTT. This encodes CASSLMSLEAFF. The J gene is TRBJ1-1, the V gene TRBV28; D unclear. Germline lookup yields CDR1 MDHEN and CDR2 SYDVKM. Trimming shortened V by 2 bases and J by 7 bases, and 8 bases separated the two germline ends. CDR3 length: 12 amino acids.

This clonotype was seen only a few times. The chain combines TRBV7-9 with TRBJ2-7; 7 bases match TRBD1. V lost 4 bases and J lost 3; bases outside the gene matches: 9. From germline, CDR1 is SEHNR and CDR2 FQNEAQ (reference sequence). This CDR3 is 15 amino acids long. The CDR3 loop is CASSYPGQEGYEQYF. In nucleotides, the CDR3 is TGTGCCAGCAGCTACCCCGGACAGGAAGGCTACGAGCAGTACTTC.

Comment on this clonotype: A read error may explain this, as a much larger clone is one base away. The V and J genes are TRBV6-2 or TRBV6-3 and TRBJ2-2; TRBD1 is a possible D gene (6 bases). In germline, CDR1 is MNHEY, CDR2 SVGEGT. The CDR3 extends over 15 amino acids. As DNA, the CDR3 is TGTGCCAGCAGTTACGCCCCCGACAGGCCCGGGGAGCTGTGTTTT. Encoded protein: CASSYAPDRPGELCF.

The table lists this clonotype with a few counts. This chain uses TRBV4-2 with TRBJ1-6, with 7 bases aligning to TRBD1. Unmatched junction bases numbered 9, after V lost 1 base and J lost 9 bases. Per germline, CDR1 LGHNA and CDR2 YNFKEQ. CDR3 size: 16 residues. The CDR3 sequence: CASSQGRGPEFSPLHF. CDR3 in DNA: TGTGCCAGCAGCCAAGGGAGGGGGCCAGAGTTTTCACCCCTCCACTTT.

CDR3 sequence reads: CASSLLGYGDTQYF. The CDR3 nucleotides are TGTGCCAGCAGCTTACTAGGGTACGGAGATACGCAGTATTTT. The chain combines TRBV7-2 with TRBJ2-3; D is uncertain. The CDR3 spans 14 residues. The V end lost 2 bases, the J end lost 5 bases, and 11 bases lay between the germline ends. Per germline, CDR1 SGHTA and CDR2 FQGNSA. Supplemented by reference TRBV7-2 and TRBJ2-3, the full variable domain reads GAGVSQSPSNKVTEKGKDVELRCDPISGHTALYWYRQSLGQGLEFLIYFQGNSAPDKSGLPSDRFSAERTGGSVSTLTIQRTQQEDSAVYLCASSLLGYGDTQYFGPGTRLTVL.

This clonotype was counted only a few times. CDR3 DNA sequence: TGCAGCGTTGAAGAGAGTCGAGAGACCCAGTACTTC. Protein: CSVEESRETQYF. V usage is TRBV29-1 and J usage is TRBJ2-5; D gene uncertain. CDR1 SQVTM and CDR2 ANQGSEA come from the germline V gene. V gave up 0 bases and J gave up 4 bases, with 6 bases separating them. The CDR3 contains 12 residues. Full variable domain (remainder filled in from reference TRBV29-1 and TRBJ2-5): SAVISQKPSRDICQRGTSLTIQCQVDSQVTMMFWYRQQPGQSLTLIATANQGSEATYESGFVIDKFPISRPNLTFSTLTVSNMSPEDSSIYLCSVEESRETQYFGPGTRLLVL.

The chain has TRBV7-8 and TRBJ1-4; no reliable D call. Trimming stripped 1 base from V and 9 bases from J, with 18 bases between. Germline assignment: CDR1 SGHVS and CDR2 FQNEAQ. This CDR3 has 16 amino acids. This CDR3 is CASSLDRWEPRKKLFF. The CDR3 region has the DNA TGTGCCAGCAGCTTAGATCGTTGGGAACCTCGTAAAAAACTGTTTTTT.

This clonotype was detected only a few times. The chain combines TRBV7-9 with TRBJ2-7, with 8 nucleotides matching TRBD1. V lost 6 bases, J lost 4 bases, and 14 bases stayed unmatched. The germline gives CDR1 SEHNR, CDR2 FQNEAQ (reference sequence). This CDR3 contains 16 residues. The CDR3 reads CASRTTGTGDVYEQYF. CDR3 nucleotides: TGTGCCAGCAGAACAACCGGGACAGGAGACGTTTACGAGCAGTACTTC. Full variable domain (rest looked up from reference TRBV7-9 and TRBJ2-7): DTGVSQNPRHKITKRGQNVTFRCDPISEHNRLYWYRQTLGQGPEFLTYFQNEAQLEKSRLLSDRFSAERPKGSFSTLEIQRTEQGDSAMYLCASRTTGTGDVYEQYFGPGTRLTVT.

V and J are TRBV20-1 and TRBJ1-2, with D possibly TRBD1 on 5 matching bases. The ends were cut back, 5 bases at V and 2 bases at J, with 12 bases in the middle. The CDR3 has 13 residues. Germline CDR1 DFQATT, CDR2 SNEGSKA (reference sequence). The CDR3 protein is CSAVPRGNYGYTF. The CDR3 DNA follows: TGCAGTGCTGTGCCCCGGGGGAACTATGGCTACACCTTC.

This clonotype was counted between two and nine times. The chain employs TRBV29-1 and TRBJ2-4; D may be TRBD2 (5 bases). This CDR3 has 12 amino acids. The germline V gene encodes CDR1 SQVTM and CDR2 ANQGSEA. Trimming removed 5 bases from V and 13 bases from J, with 18 bases in between. The CDR3 loop is CSVRSWVGEQYF. CDR3 coding DNA: TGCAGCGTTAGGTCATGGGTGGGAGAGCAGTACTTC.

V usage is TRBV7-9 and J usage is TRBJ1-2; perhaps TRBD1 as D (5 bases). Germline V gene lookup returns CDR1 SEHNR and CDR2 FQNEAQ (reference sequence). CDR3 size: 12 residues. V gave up 7 bases and J gave up 7 bases, with 13 bases separating them. The CDR3 sequence is CASNRQMAGYTF. The CDR3 nucleotides are TGTGCCAGCAACAGACAGATGGCTGGCTACACCTTC.

This clonotype has ten or more counts. This chain links TRBV29-1 with TRBJ2-3; D could derive from TRBD1 or TRBD2 (5 bases each). V was shortened by 6 bases and J by 4 bases, with 8 bases between the two germline ends. Germline V gene lookup returns CDR1 SQVTM and CDR2 ANQGSEA. This CDR3 spans 11 amino acids. For the CDR3, the DNA is TGCAGCGTCCAGGGACCAGATACGCAGTATTTT. Encoded protein: CSVQGPDTQYF.

This clonotype was observed a handful of times. V is TRBV29-1 and J is TRBJ2-5; the D gene is possibly TRBD1 (6 bases). The better agreement between TRBJ2-7 and the DNA end casts doubt on the J call. CDR3 length: 12 residues. CDR1 is SQVTM, CDR2 ANQGSEA, per germline. The CDR3 reads CSVGTGFHEQYF. CDR3 nucleotide sequence: TGCAGCGTTGGTACAGGGTTTCACGAGCAGTACTTC.

This clonotype came up once. The V call is TRBV5-5, the J call TRBJ1-1; maybe TRBD1 (5 bases). Germline CDR1 reads SGHKS; CDR2 reads YYEKEE (reference sequence). The CDR3 is 15 amino acids. V was cut by 4 bases and J by 0 bases, with 13 bases left in between. The CDR3 nucleotides are TGTGCCAGCAGCGCCCCTGGGGGAGTGAACACTGAAGCTTTCTTT. This gives the protein CASSAPGGVNTEAFF.

The V and J genes are TRBV20-1 and TRBJ2-7, with D perhaps matching TRBD2 (5 bases). This CDR3 has 13 amino acids. Trimming took 1 base from V and 5 from J, leaving 12 bases between them. Per the germline V gene, CDR1 is DFQATT and CDR2 is SNEGSKA (reference sequence). The CDR3 loop reads CSARAPGWDEQYF. CDR3 nucleotides: TGCAGTGCTAGAGCCCCGGGGTGGGACGAGCAGTACTTC.

CDR3 nucleotides: TGTGCTAGTTGCTCTTCGGGCCGGAATGAAAAACTGTTTTTT. It is translated as CASCSSGRNEKLFF. The J gene is TRBJ1-4, the V gene TRBV12-5; D remains ambiguous. Trimming removed 8 bases from V and 5 bases from J, with 15 bases in between. CDR1 and CDR2 from the germline V gene are LGHNT and FRNRAP. The CDR3 is made up of 14 amino acids.

This clonotype appeared a few times. V gene TRBV20-1 combines with J gene TRBJ2-3; D uncertain. CDR1 and CDR2 (germline): DFQATT, SNEGSKA (reference sequence). V was shortened by 6 bases and J by 4 bases, with 11 bases between the two germline ends. The CDR3 is 12 residues long. The CDR3 here is CSARVASDTQYF. DNA of the CDR3: TGCAGTGCCCGGGTTGCGTCAGATACGCAGTATTTT.

The genes are TRBV29-1 and TRBJ1-2, with D uncertain. Germline CDR1 and CDR2: SQVTM and ANQGSEA. Trimming pared 1 base from V and 7 bases from J, leaving 7 bases between. The CDR3 contains 11 residues. CDR3 in DNA: TGCAGCGTTGAAGTAGGGAGTGGCTACACCTTC. This sequence encodes CSVEVGSGYTF. The full variable domain, completed using reference TRBV29-1 and TRBJ1-2, is SAVISQKPSRDICQRGTSLTIQCQVDSQVTMMFWYRQQPGQSLTLIATANQGSEATYESGFVIDKFPISRPNLTFSTLTVSNMSPEDSSIYLCSVEVGSGYTFGSGTRLTVV.

This clonotype was picked up a small number of times. The V gene is TRBV20-1, the J gene TRBJ2-1; D is possibly TRBD2 (6 bases). Looked up from germline, CDR1 is DFQATT and CDR2 is SNEGSKA (reference sequence). The CDR3 has 15 residues. Trimming removed 5 bases from V and 5 bases from J, with 19 bases in between. This CDR3 reads CSASGLLSPHNEQFF. The CDR3 nucleotides are TGCAGTGCTTCGGGACTCTTGAGTCCTCACAATGAGCAGTTCTTC.